This T cell receptor (beta chain) was sequenced in a study of cytomegalovirus exposure and HLA in healthy donors. Assay: immunoSEQ multiplex PCR; the TCRdb copy retains only in-frame clones and omits some. This table holds 150,000 to 200,000 clones, more than 70% found once. The CDR3 is 15 residues long. The J segment lost 3 bases and the V segment lost 3 bases, leaving 5 bases of the junction unmatched. Per germline, CDR1 SGHRS and CDR2 YFSETQ. Sequenced input: PBMCs. This TCR came from a woman younger than 30 in good health and CMV-seronegative. V gene TRBV5-1 combines with J gene TRBJ1-2; TRBD1 aligns across 10 bases. DNA of the CDR3: TGCGCCAGCAGCTCAGGGACAGGGGTCGACTATGGCTACACCTTC. Translating gives CASSSGTGVDYGYTF.